This TCR beta chain comes out of a study of T cell responses to AZD1222 COVID-19 vaccine. Whole-study results and caveats: Only five or six individuals given AZD1222 were seropositive at baseline.

The data were produced by immunoSEQ multiplex PCR, yet TCRdb's version contains in-frame clones alone and is incomplete. The sample gives some 69,000 clones, less than 85% of which show up once; nearly 25% is in the top ten. This clone has only one observation. Its cognate antigen is unknown. This CDR3 has 14 amino acids. The specimen comprised peripheral blood, sampled 28 days after the second AZD1222 dose. This sequence was found in an adult who received the AZD1222 COVID-19 vaccine. V usage is TRBV1 and J usage is TRBJ2-1; no DNA check was done on the table's D call, TRBD2. TRBV1 is a known pseudogene. The CDR3 is CTSSHQRGGNEQFF. The CDR3 DNA reads as TGCACCAGCAGCCATCAGAGGGGGGGTAATGAGCAGTTCTTC.